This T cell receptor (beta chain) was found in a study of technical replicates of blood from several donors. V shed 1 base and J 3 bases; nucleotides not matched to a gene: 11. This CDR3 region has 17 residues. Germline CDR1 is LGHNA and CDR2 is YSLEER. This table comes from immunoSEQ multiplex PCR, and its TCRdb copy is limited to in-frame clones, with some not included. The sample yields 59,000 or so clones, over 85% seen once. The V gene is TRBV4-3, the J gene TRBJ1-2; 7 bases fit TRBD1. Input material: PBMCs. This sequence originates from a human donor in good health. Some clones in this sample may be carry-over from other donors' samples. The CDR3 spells CASSQATASTGDYGYTF. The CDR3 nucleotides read TGCGCCAGCAGCCAAGCGACCGCCTCTACAGGGGACTATGGCTACACCTTC.